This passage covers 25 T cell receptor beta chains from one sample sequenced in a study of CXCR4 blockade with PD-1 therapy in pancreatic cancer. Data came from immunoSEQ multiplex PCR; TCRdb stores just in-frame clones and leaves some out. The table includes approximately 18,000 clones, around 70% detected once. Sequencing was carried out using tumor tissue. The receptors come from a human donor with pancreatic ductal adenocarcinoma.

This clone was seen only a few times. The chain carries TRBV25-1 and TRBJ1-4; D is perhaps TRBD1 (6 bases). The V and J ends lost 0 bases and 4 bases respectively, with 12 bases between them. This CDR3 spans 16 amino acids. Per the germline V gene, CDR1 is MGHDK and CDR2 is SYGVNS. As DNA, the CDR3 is TGTGCCAGCAGTGAATATGTGGGGGCGGGTAATGAAAAACTGTTTTTT. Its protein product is CASSEYVGAGNEKLFF.

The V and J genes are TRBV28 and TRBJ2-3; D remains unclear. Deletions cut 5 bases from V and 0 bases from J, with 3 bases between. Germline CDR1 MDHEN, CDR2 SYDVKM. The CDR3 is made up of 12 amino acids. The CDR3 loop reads CASSRSTDTQYF. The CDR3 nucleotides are TGTGCCAGCAGTCGAAGCACAGATACGCAGTATTTT.

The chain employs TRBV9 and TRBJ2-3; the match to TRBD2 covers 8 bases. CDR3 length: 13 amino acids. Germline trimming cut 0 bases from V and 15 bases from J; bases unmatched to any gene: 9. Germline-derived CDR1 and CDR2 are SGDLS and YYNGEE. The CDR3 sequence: CASSVDGGSGRYF. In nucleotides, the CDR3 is TGTGCCAGCAGCGTAGACGGCGGGAGCGGGAGATATTTT.

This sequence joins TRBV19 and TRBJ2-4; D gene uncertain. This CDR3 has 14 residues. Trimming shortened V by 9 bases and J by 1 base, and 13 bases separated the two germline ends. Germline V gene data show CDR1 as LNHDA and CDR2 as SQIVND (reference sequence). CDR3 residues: CASPLALAKNIQYF. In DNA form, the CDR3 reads TGTGCCAGCCCCTTGGCCCTCGCCAAAAACATTCAGTACTTC.

The CDR3 nucleotides read TGCGCCAGCAGTCCTTCGGGTAGGTGGGAGACCCAGTACTTC. Protein product: CASSPSGRWETQYF. The chain is built from TRBV23-1 and TRBJ2-5; D remains ambiguous. TRBV23-1 is treated as an ORF (open reading frame) with a function not yet certain. The CDR3 covers 14 residues. The V end lost 4 bases, the J end lost 5 bases, and 14 bases lay between the germline ends.

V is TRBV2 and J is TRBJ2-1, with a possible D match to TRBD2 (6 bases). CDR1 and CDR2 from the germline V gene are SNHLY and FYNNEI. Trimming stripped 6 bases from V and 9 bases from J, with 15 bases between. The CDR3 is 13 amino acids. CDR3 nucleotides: TGTGCCAGCAGGACTAGAGGCTTCGGTGAGCAGTTCTTC. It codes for CASRTRGFGEQFF. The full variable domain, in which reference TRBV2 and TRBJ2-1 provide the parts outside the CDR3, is EPEVTQTPSHQVTQMGQEVILRCVPISNHLYFYWYRQILGQKVEFLVSFYNNEISEKSEIFDDQFSVERPDGSNFTLKIRSTKLEDSAMYFCASRTRGFGEQFFGPGTRLTVL.

The CDR3 DNA follows: TGTGCCAGCAGTGCCCTCGGGGGGCCGAACACTGAAGCTTTCTTT. Protein: CASSALGGPNTEAFF. This chain links TRBV2 with TRBJ1-1; D might be TRBD1 (6 bases). CDR1 is SNHLY, CDR2 FYNNEI, per germline. The ends were cut back, 4 bases at V and 1 base at J, with 13 bases in the middle. The CDR3 runs 15 residues.

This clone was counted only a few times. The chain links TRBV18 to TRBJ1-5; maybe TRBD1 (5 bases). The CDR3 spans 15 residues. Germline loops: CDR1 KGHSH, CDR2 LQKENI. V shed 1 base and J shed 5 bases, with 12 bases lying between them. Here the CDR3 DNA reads TGTGCCAGCTCACCACAACAGGCTCCCGATCAGCCCCAGCATTTT. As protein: CASSPQQAPDQPQHF.

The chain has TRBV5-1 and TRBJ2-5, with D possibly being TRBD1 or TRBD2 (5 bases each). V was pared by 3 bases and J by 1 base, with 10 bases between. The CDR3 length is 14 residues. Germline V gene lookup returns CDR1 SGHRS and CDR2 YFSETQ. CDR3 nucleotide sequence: TGCGCCAGCAGCTCGGGACGTCTCCAAGAGACCCAGTACTTC. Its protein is CASSSGRLQETQYF.

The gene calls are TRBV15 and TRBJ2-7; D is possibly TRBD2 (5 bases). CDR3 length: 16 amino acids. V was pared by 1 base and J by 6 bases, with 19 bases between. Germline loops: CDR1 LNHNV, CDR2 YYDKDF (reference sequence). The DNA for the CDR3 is TGTGCCACCAGCAGAGGAATCCGTTCCCCTGAGGGCGAGCAGTACTTC. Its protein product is CATSRGIRSPEGEQYF.

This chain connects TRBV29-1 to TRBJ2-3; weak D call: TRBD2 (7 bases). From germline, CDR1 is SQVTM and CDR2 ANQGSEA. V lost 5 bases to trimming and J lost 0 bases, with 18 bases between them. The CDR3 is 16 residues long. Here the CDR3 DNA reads TGCAGCGTTTGGGGAGGGGGAACTTCAAGCACAGATACGCAGTATTTT. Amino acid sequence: CSVWGGGTSSTDTQYF.

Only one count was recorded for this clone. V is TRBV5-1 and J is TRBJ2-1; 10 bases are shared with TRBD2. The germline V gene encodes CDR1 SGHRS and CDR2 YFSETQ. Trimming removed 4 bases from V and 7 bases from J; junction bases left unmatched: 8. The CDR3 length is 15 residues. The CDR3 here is CASSPPSGRLNEQFF. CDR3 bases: TGCGCCAGCAGCCCTCCTAGCGGGAGATTAAATGAGCAGTTCTTC.

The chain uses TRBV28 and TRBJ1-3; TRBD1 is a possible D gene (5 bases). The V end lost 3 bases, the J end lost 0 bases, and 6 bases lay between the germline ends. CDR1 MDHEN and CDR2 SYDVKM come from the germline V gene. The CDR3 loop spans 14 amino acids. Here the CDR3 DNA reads TGTGCCAGCAGTTTGGGGGGCTCTGGAAACACCATATATTTT. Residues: CASSLGGSGNTIYF.

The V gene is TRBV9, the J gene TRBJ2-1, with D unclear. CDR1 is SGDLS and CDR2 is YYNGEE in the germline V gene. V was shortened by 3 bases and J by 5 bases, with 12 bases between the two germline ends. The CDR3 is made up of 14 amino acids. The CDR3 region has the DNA TGTGCCAGCAGCGCGCCAGGACGGCACAATGAGCAGTTCTTC. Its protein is CASSAPGRHNEQFF. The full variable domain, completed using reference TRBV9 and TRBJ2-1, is DSGVTQTPKHLITATGQRVTLRCSPRSGDLSVYWYQQSLDQGLQFLIQYYNGEERAKGNILERFSAQQFPDLHSELNLSSLELGDSALYFCASSAPGRHNEQFFGPGTRLTVL.

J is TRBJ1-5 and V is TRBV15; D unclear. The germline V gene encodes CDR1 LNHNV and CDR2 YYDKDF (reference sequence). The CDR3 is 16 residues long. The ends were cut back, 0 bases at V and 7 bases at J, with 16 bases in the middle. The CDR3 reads CATSRDLGGNGQPQHF. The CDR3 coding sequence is TGTGCCACCAGCAGAGATCTCGGAGGGAACGGGCAGCCCCAGCATTTT.

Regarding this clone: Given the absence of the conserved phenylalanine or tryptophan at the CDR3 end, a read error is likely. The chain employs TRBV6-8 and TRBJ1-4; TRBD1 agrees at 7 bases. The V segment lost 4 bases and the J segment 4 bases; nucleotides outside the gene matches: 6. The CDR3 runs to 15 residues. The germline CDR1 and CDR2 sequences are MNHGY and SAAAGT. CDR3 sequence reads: CASSSQGVSNEKLFS. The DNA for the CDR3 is TGTGCCAGCAGTTCGCAGGGGGTAAGTAATGAAAAACTGTTTTCT.

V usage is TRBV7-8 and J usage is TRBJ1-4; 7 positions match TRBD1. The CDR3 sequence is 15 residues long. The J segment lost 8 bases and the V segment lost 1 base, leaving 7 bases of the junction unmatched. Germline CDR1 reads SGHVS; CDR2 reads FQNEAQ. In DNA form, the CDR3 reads TGTGCCAGCAGCTTAGTGAGACAGGGAGGGGAAAAACTGTTTTTT. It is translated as CASSLVRQGGEKLFF.

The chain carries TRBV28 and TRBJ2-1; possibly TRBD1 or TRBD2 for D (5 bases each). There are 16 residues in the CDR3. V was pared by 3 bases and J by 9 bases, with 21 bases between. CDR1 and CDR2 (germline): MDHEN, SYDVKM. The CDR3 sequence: CASSFQGPFESTEQFF. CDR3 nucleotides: TGTGCCAGCAGTTTTCAGGGACCGTTCGAATCCACTGAGCAGTTCTTC. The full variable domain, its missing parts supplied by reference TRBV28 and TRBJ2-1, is DVKVTQSSRYLVKRTGEKVFLECVQDMDHENMFWYRQDPGLGLRLIYFSYDVKMKEKGDIPEGYSVSREKKERFSLILESASTNQTSMYLCASSFQGPFESTEQFFGPGTRLTVL.

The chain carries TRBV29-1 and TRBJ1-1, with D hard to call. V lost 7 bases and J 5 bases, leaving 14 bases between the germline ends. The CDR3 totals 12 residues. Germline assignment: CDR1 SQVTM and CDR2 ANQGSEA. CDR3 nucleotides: TGCAGCGCTTTTGCACAGCTTACTGAAGCTTTCTTT. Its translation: CSAFAQLTEAFF.

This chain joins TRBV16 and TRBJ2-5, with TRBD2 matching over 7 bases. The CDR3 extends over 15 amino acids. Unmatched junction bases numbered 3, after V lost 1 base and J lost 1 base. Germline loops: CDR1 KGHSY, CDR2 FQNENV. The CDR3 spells CASSQFGGFQETQYF. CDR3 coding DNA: TGTGCCAGCAGCCAATTCGGGGGGTTCCAAGAGACCCAGTACTTC. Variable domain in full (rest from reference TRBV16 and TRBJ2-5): GEEVAQTPKHLVRGEGQKAKLYCAPIKGHSYVFWYQQVLKNEFKFLISFQNENVFDETGMPKERFSAKCLPNSPCSLEIQATKLEDSAVYFCASSQFGGFQETQYFGPGTRLLVL.

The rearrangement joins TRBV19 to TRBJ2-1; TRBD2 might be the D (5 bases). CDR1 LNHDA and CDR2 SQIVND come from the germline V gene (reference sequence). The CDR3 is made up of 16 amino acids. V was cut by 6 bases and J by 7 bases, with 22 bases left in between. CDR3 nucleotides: TGTGCCAGTAGACCCCCACTAGGGAAGTGGAATAATGAGCAGTTCTTC. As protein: CASRPPLGKWNNEQFF.

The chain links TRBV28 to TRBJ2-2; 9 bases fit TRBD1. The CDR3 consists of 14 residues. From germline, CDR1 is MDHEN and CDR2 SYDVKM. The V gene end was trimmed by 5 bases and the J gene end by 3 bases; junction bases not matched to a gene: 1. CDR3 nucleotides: TGTGCCAGCAGTGGGACAGGGTACACCGGGGAGCTGTTTTTT. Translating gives CASSGTGYTGELFF.

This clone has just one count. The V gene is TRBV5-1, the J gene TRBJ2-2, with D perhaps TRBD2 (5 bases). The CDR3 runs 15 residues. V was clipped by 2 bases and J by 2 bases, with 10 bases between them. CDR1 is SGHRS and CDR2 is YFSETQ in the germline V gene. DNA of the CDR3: TGCGCCAGCAGCTTAGGAGGTAGAAACACCGGGGAGCTGTTTTTT. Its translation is CASSLGGRNTGELFF.

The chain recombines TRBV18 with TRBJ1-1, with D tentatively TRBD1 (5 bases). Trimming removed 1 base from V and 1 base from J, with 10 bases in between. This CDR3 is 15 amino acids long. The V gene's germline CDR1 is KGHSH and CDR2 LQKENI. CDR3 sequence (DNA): TGTGCCAGCTCACCACGGGAAGGGGCGAACACTGAAGCTTTCTTT. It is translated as CASSPREGANTEAFF.

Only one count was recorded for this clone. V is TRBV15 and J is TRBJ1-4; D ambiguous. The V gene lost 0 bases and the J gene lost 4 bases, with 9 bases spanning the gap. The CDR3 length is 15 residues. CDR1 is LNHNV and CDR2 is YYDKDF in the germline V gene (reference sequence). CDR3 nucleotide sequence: TGTGCCACCAGCAGAGATATACAGATTAATGAAAAACTGTTTTTT. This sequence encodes CATSRDIQINEKLFF.